This entry describes one T cell receptor beta chain. This clonotype was counted ten times or more. Its target antigen remains unknown. No base-level quality is on record; no much larger clone is a single base apart. The sample comes from a study of T cell repertoires in cytomegalovirus infection (dated by TCRdb to about 2019). As for the study more broadly: Donor HLA type was relevant to the analysis, because carriage of CMV infection together with the matching HLA type was indicated by public TCR beta signatures.

Counted from cysteine to phenylalanine, this CDR3 has 16 amino acids. Of all the DNA, just the CDR3 is kept, 48 bases in frame from base 1. V has 8 bases trimmed and J has 0 bases trimmed; junction bases matching no gene number 12. The germline V gene yields MDHEN for CDR1 and SYDVKM for CDR2. Data came from an Illumina HiSeq 1500. The raw public reads went through TCRdb reprocessing: fastp at Q25, MiXCR clone calling, in-frame beta chains kept. Identical CDR3 protein sequences are pooled into one entry, listed with their most common genes and DNA. The sample table holds under 250,000 distinct CDR3 sequences, of which 6% to 8% were seen once. Together, the top ten hold about 6.3% of the sample. General findings and caveats noted by the study authors: In both this cohort and an independent roughly 400-donor cohort, the cumulative frequency of public TCR beta family members distinguished carriers of CMV infection plus the relevant HLA type. In the ex vivo response, HLA-C-restricted CMV-specific TCR beta clonotypes were dominant, and in two of eight donors the single most frequent clonotype came from this HLA-C-restricted group.

Sequenced: PBMCs. The rearranged chain carries TRBV28 and TRBJ2-7; TRBD2 aligns with 8 central bases. This clonotype was obtained from a human donor in good health (CMV status not recorded). Some clones in this sample may be carry-over from other donors' samples. The nucleotide sequence reads TGTGCCAGCGCCTTTGGGGGGCGGGGGGCCTCCTACGAGCAGTACTTC. This gives the protein CASAFGGRGASYEQYF.